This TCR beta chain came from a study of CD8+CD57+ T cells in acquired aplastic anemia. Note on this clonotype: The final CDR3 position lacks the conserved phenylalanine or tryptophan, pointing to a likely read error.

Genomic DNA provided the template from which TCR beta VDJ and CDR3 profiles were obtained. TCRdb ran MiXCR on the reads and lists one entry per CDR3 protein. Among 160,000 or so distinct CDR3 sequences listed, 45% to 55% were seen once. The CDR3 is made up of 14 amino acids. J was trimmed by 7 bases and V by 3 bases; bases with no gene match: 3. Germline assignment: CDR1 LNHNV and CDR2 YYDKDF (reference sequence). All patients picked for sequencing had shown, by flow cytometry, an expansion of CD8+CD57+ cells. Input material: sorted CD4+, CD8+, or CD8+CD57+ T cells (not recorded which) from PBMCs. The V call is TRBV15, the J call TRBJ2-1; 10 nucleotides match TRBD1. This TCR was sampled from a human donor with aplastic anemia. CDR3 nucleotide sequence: TGTGCCACCAGCAGGGACAGGGGGTCGAATGAGCAGTTCCTC. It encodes CATSRDRGSNEQFL.